These 3 T cell receptor beta chains came from one sample sequenced in a study of blood T cells in healthy people across ages. Next came a second PCR, run for roughly 6 to 11 cycles, which used a sample-barcoded 5' primer along with a J-beta primer mix. Each CDR3 protein is one row after TCRdb ran MiXCR on the 5' RACE reads. This repertoire shows 500,000 to 550,000 distinct CDR3 sequences, approximately 25% found once; its top ten account for just under 9%. These same data were also listed under a study on T cells of mothers and their children.

Sequencing was performed on blood. These receptors all come from a boy aged 5 to 17 in good health.

This clonotype has just a few counts. Just one base apart from a much larger clone, this may be a read error. The chain has TRBV20-1 and TRBJ2-5; TRBD2 is a possible D gene (7 bases). The germline V gene encodes CDR1 DFQATT and CDR2 SNEGSKA (reference sequence). CDR3 size: 12 residues. CDR3 nucleotides: TGCGGTCCGGGGGGCAGGCAAGAGACCCAGTACTTC. This translates into CGPGGRQETQYF.

The rearrangement uses TRBV5-1 and TRBJ2-3, with 8 positions matching TRBD2. J gave up 10 bases and V 4 bases, and 17 bases lay outside the gene matches. Per germline, CDR1 SGHRS and CDR2 YFSETQ. This CDR3 comprises 16 residues. The CDR3 nucleotides read TGCGCCAGCAGCACCCTACCGGGGGGGGTCCTAGCAGCGCAGTATTTT. Protein product: CASSTLPGGVLAAQYF.

This chain connects TRBV12-3 or TRBV12-4 to TRBJ2-5; no definite D call. The last part of the DNA fits TRBJ2-7 better; the J call may be wrong. The CDR3 runs to 15 residues. The CDR3, as DNA: TGTGCCAGCAGTTCCGGACGGAGTCTAACCTACGAGCAGTACTTC. Translating gives CASSSGRSLTYEQYF.